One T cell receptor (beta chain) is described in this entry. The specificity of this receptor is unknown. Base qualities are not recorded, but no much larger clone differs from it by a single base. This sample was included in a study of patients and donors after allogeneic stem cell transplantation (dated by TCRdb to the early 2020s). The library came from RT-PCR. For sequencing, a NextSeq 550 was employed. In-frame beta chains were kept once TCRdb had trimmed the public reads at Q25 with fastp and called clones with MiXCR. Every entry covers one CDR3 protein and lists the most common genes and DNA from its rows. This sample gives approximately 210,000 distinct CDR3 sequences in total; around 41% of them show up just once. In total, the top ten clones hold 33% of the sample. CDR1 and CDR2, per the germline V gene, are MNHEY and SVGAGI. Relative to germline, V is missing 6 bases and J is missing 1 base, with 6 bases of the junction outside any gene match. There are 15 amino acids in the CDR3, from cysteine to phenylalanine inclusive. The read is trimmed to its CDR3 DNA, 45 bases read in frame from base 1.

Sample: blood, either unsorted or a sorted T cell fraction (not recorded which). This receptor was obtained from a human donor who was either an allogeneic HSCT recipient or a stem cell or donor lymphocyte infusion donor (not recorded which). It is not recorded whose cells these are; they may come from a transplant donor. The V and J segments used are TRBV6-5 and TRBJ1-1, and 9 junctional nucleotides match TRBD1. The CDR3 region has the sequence CASSRQGGQNTEAFF. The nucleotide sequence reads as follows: TGTGCCAGCAGCCGACAGGGGGGCCAGAACACTGAAGCTTTCTTT.